This TCR beta chain was profiled in a study of graft-versus-host responses after intestinal transplantation. Produced via immunoSEQ multiplex PCR; TCRdb's table is partial and in-frame only. Seen here are about 120,000 clones, about nine tenths observed once, and the top ten hold more than 0.15%. Study findings and constraints: Peak circulating GvH clone levels tracked with early post-transplant HvG declines. Within allografts, high graft-versus-host to host-versus-graft clonal ratios were seen among patients with graft-donor T cell macrochimerism.

Concerning this clone itself: The antigen remains unidentified.

The CDR3 is 14 amino acids. V lost 3 bases and J lost 5, with 13 bases in between. Germline lookup yields CDR1 MDHEN and CDR2 SYDVKM. The source was unstimulated CD4+ T cells sorted from spleen or lymph node cells, collected before intestinal transplant. The genes are TRBV28 and TRBJ1-2; D may be TRBD1 (6 bases). This receptor was taken from a human donor who received an intestinal transplant. As DNA, the CDR3 is TGTGCCAGCAGTTTTGTACCGGGACAATATGGCTACACCTTC. Translation: CASSFVPGQYGYTF.